Following are 5 T cell receptor beta chains from one sample sequenced in a study of PD-1 blockade in classical Hodgkin lymphoma. The assay was immunoSEQ multiplex PCR, and TCRdb's table has in-frame clones only and misses some. The sample has approximately 84,000 clones, around 90% seen once. Every patient relapsed after autologous stem cell transplantation, and brentuximab vedotin exposure varied. This sample comprised peripheral blood mononuclear cells (PBMCs), obtained at baseline. All receptors derive from a human donor with classical Hodgkin lymphoma.

The V call is TRBV28, the J call TRBJ2-2; 7 nucleotides agree with TRBD1. In germline, CDR1 is MDHEN, CDR2 SYDVKM. The ends lost 3 bases at V and 6 bases at J; junction bases unmatched: 7. This CDR3 is built from 15 residues. CDR3 sequence (DNA): TGTGCCAGCAGTTTTTTACAGGGGTTTCCCGGGGAGCTGTTTTTT. This translates into CASSFLQGFPGELFF.

The chain couples TRBV19 to TRBJ1-1; 10 nucleotides match TRBD1. The junction had 3 bases not matched to a gene; V was cut back by 7 bases and J by 4 bases. Germline values: CDR1 LNHDA, CDR2 SQIVND (reference sequence). The CDR3 consists of 13 residues. CDR3 loop: CASIGQGVTEAFF. CDR3 nucleotides: TGTGCCAGTATTGGACAGGGGGTCACTGAAGCTTTCTTT.

The chain uses TRBV2 and TRBJ1-4, with D maybe TRBD1 (6 bases). Germline CDR1 reads SNHLY; CDR2 reads FYNNEI. The CDR3 covers 14 residues. V was cut by 7 bases and J by 4 bases, with 13 bases left in between. In DNA, the CDR3 is TGTGCCAGCACTAAGGGACAAAATAATGAAAAACTGTTTTTT. Amino acid sequence: CASTKGQNNEKLFF.

J is TRBJ2-1 and V is TRBV4-2; 8 bases are shared with TRBD1. Germline V gives CDR1 LGHNA, CDR2 YNFKEQ. The V segment lost 0 bases and the J segment 5 bases; nucleotides outside the gene matches: 12. The CDR3 length is 18 residues. The CDR3 bases are TGTGCCAGCAGCCAAGATCACTTTGGGGACAGGCATGACAATGAGCAGTTCTTC. This translates into CASSQDHFGDRHDNEQFF.

This clone showed up just a few times. The genes are TRBV6-5 and TRBJ1-1; maybe TRBD1 (6 bases). The CDR3 runs 15 residues. V gave up 0 bases and J gave up 1 base, with 9 bases separating them. Germline V CDR1 and CDR2: MNHEY, SVGAGI. The CDR3 nucleotides are TGTGCCAGCAGTTACTCCTCGACAGGGAACACTGAAGCTTTCTTT. As protein: CASSYSSTGNTEAFF.